This T cell receptor beta chain emerged from a study of shared clonotypes between healthy human individuals. In the study overall: Donors consisted of a couple of women and three men between 18 and 49.

From germline, CDR1 is GTSNPN and CDR2 SVGIG (reference sequence). The germline V and J ends were trimmed by 2 bases and 4 bases, with 7 bases remaining between them. CDR3 size: 12 residues. Overall study results and limits: Non-shared clonotypes showed lower generation probabilities than clonotypes common to all four donors.

This clone was seen a few times. What it recognizes is unknown. TCRdb's table, derived via immunoSEQ multiplex PCR, lists solely in-frame clones and lacks some. There are around 1 million clones in the sample; more than 75% occur only once, and about 1.5% lies in the top ten. J is TRBJ2-3 and V is TRBV30, with D unresolved. The sample taken for sequencing was memory CD4+ T cells sorted from blood. Subset indicated: CD45RA-negative fraction. This TCR was sampled from a man aged 18 to 29 in good health. The CDR3, as DNA: TGTGCCTGGAGTCCTGGCGCAGATACGCAGTATTTT. Translating gives CAWSPGADTQYF.